This paragraph covers one T cell receptor (beta chain) sequence. The antigen remains undetermined. The CDR3 sequence is 14 residues long. Germline-derived CDR1 and CDR2 are MDHEN and SYDVKM. V gave up 8 bases and J gave up 3 bases, with 16 bases separating them. The sample comes from a study of spatial heterogeneity in lung cancer. General study points: Tumoral mutation counts were tracked by counts of expanded intratumoral alpha and beta TCRs.

Time point reported: sample taken at primary tumor resection. Individually, TCR cDNA molecules were each labelled with a unique molecular identifier. TCRdb re-analysed the 5' RACE reads in MiXCR, keeping a single row per CDR3 protein. The sample has approximately 7,600 distinct CDR3 sequences; 14% to 15% are singletons. Sample: lung tumor tissue, taken at surgery. This chain uses TRBV28 with TRBJ1-1; D may be TRBD1 (5 bases). The sequence came from a female donor with early-stage non-small cell lung cancer. In DNA form, the CDR3 reads TGTGCCAGCTACGAAAGGGGCAGTCACACTGAAGCTTTCTTT. Residues: CASYERGSHTEAFF.